This is a list of T cell receptor beta chains from one sample in a study of T cells expressing NK-cell markers. TCRdb re-called the 5' RACE reads; every CDR3 protein appears as one record, without DNA. The clone table shows approximately 550,000 distinct CDR3 sequences, with the ten largest holding about 3.6%. The sample was blood T cells: a sorted CD56 or NKG2C T cell subset, CD4+ or CD8+ T cells, or bulk PBMC T cells (not recorded which). The source of these receptors is a man aged 18 to 29 in good health. CDR3s include the opening cysteine and the closing phenylalanine or tryptophan.

v_gene: TRBV5-1
j_gene: TRBJ2-5
CDR3aa: CASSLRQGARETQYF

v_gene: TRBV9
j_gene: TRBJ2-7
CDR3aa: CASSLRGMGSYEQYF

v_gene: TRBV15
j_gene: TRBJ2-7
CDR3aa: CATSREGTGSYEQYF

v_gene: TRBV7-9
j_gene: TRBJ2-1
CDR3aa: CASSLDVLRTSVNEQFF

v_gene: TRBV24-1
j_gene: TRBJ2-1
CDR3aa: CATSDLRGGSSYNEQFF

v_gene: TRBV7-7
j_gene: TRBJ2-1
CDR3aa: CASSLFPPGGGPNEQFF

v_gene: TRBV4-1
j_gene: TRBJ2-1
CDR3aa: CASSQEGQLAGAYNEQFF

v_gene: TRBV3-1
j_gene: TRBJ1-1
CDR3aa: CASSHHRLNTEAFF

v_gene: TRBV7-3
j_gene: TRBJ1-1
CDR3aa: CASSSPGGKAFF

v_gene: TRBV3-1
j_gene: TRBJ2-3
CDR3aa: CASTSSSQLYTQYF

v_gene: TRBV11-2
j_gene: TRBJ2-3
CDR3aa: CASSPGTSRDTQYF

v_gene: TRBV7-3
j_gene: TRBJ2-3
CDR3aa: CASSSTGADTDTQYF